This TCR beta chain was retrieved from a study of shared clonotypes between healthy human individuals. The junction had 6 bases not matched to a gene; V was cut back by 5 bases and J by 5 bases. The CDR3 consists of 15 residues. The germline V gene encodes CDR1 MDHEN and CDR2 SYDVKM. Sequencing was performed with immunoSEQ multiplex PCR; in TCRdb, only in-frame clones are kept and a portion is missing. This repertoire shows some 2,000,000 clones, 90% to 95% found once; its top ten account for 0.1% to 0.15%. This TCR was recovered from a man younger than 30 in good health. Sequenced: naive CD4+ T cells sorted from blood. This sample's subset: CD45RA+ positively selected. The rearrangement joins TRBV28 to TRBJ1-6, with 7 bases fitting TRBD1. CDR3 nucleotide sequence: TGTGCCAGCAGTCTACCTGGGACAGATAATTCACCCCTCCACTTT. Translated, it gives CASSLPGTDNSPLHF.